The TCR beta chain described here comes from a study of CD8+ T cells in alopecia areata (dated 2018 in TCRdb). Some background on the complete study: In both human patients and the C3H/HeJ mouse model, the study applied high-throughput TCRbeta sequencing to look at T cell clonal expansion in alopecia areata. On the human side, TCRbeta sequencing was run on scalp tissue and on sorted CD4+ and CD8+ peripheral blood T cells from healthy controls and from alopecia areata patients with either patchy or totalis/universalis disease. Scalp clonality was compared among normal scalp (n=4), patchy alopecia areata scalp (n=8), and alopecia totalis/universalis scalp (n=8). RNA was extracted with the PAXgene miRNA kit for fixed scalp, the miRNeasy kit for PBMCs, and the RNeasy kit for mouse skin. Amplification of TCRbeta CDR3 regions was done by immunoSEQ multiplex PCR using 35 Vbeta forward primers and 13 Jbeta reverse primers. The full study reports these points: Compared with mice, TCR sequences shared between patients were less clear, possibly partly because of HLA diversity across the patient population. Resident alphabeta T cells in normal human skin are also sequenced, complicating scalp TCR repertoire analysis, unlike mouse skin dominated by gammadelta T cells. Higher clonality and more expanded CD8+ clones were observed in lesional scalp than in normal scalp, particularly in alopecia totalis/universalis, a finding suggestive of antigenic drive.

Details on this clone: Its antigen is unknown. Nothing much larger sits one base from this clone, and base qualities are not available.

Per the germline V gene, SGHAT is the CDR1 and FQNNGV is the CDR2. Taken from cysteine to phenylalanine, the CDR3 has 12 residues. The sequence is cut down to CDR3 DNA, 36 bases in frame from base 1. V loses 5 bases of germline sequence and J loses 0 bases, and the interval between the two ends is 3 bases. Lesional scalp punch biopsies and peripheral blood were obtained from alopecia areata patients. PBMCs were isolated by density centrifugation and stained for CD3, CD4 and CD8, after which CD4+ and CD8+ T cells were sorted on a FACSAria. As part of a multicenter biomarker study, untreated alopecia areata patients were recruited. For 4 to 6 biomarker-study patients, blood CD8+ T cells were further sorted into NKG2D-low and NKG2D-high fractions. Libraries came from the immunoSEQ multiplex PCR assay. For TCR sequencing, RNA was extracted from every sample and reverse transcribed into cDNA to serve as template. First-strand cDNA was synthesized with SuperScript III using a 2:1 mix of oligo-dT and random hexamers. A synthetic immune receptor repertoire was used to measure amplification bias, and any remaining bias was corrected computationally. Under the source paper's analysis protocol: After raw reads were preprocessed to remove errors, the CDR3 was defined following IMGT conventions as running from the conserved cysteine to phenylalanine. To get clonality, Shannon entropy was normalized by log2 of the number of productive unique TCRs and the result was subtracted from 1. CD4 or CD8 identity of scalp clones was inferred by cross-referencing scalp TCRbeta sequences with sorted blood CD4 and CD8 repertoires. In TCRdb, the immuneACCESS table is reduced to in-frame sequences with V and J assigned. These tables do not hold every clone; where another copy was compared, an unresolved V gene accounts for under half, and the others remain unexplained. For V, J and clone size, that table is used; D and trimming come from the DNA. Counted in this sample were approximately 58,000 clones; roughly 47% of them appeared once. The ten largest clones represent about 51% of the sample.

Here the chain combines TRBV11-2 and TRBJ2-3; the D gene cannot be resolved reliably. The source of this sequence is a human donor with alopecia areata. Sequencing used NKG2D-low CD8+ T cells sorted from blood. The cell subset or site label for this specimen denotes: sorted CD8+ NKG2D-low blood T cells. The CDR3 reads CASSHSTDTQYF. The DNA reads TGTGCCAGCAGCCACAGCACAGATACGCAGTATTTT.